Listed below are T cell receptor beta chains from one sample, sequenced in a study of T cells of healthy individuals. From the 5' RACE reads, TCRdb called clonotypes with MiXCR, one entry per CDR3 protein. The table includes some 100,000 distinct CDR3 sequences, around 17% detected once. The origin of the receptors is a human donor in good health. The CDR3 runs from the conserved cysteine through the conserved F or W. D genes are given only for firm matches. The listing skips clone size in some rows; elsewhere it reads once, few, many or a size class.

>TRBD2|TRBJ2-3|few|TRBV29-1
TGCAGCGTTGAAGGGGCTAGCGGGAGTGGTACGCAGTATTTT
CSVEGASGSGTQYF
>-|TRBJ2-7|few|TRBV7-9
TGTGCCAGCAGCGACCTAGGGCTCCACGAGCAGTACTTC
CASSDLGLHEQYF
>TRBD1|TRBJ2-7|many|TRBV9
TGTGCCAGCAGCGTAGCAGGGGGCGGTTACGAGCAGTACTTC
CASSVAGGGYEQYF
>-|TRBJ2-1|-|TRBV24-1
TGTGCCACCAGTGACCCAGACTCCAATGAGCAGTTCTTC
CATSDPDSNEQFF
>TRBD1|TRBJ2-7|few|TRBV7-2
TGTGCCAGCAGCTTAGTCGGACAGGGTCTCTACGAGCAGTACTTC
CASSLVGQGLYEQYF
>-|TRBJ1-3|few|TRBV7-2
TGTGCCAGCAGCTTACCCTCTGGAAACACCATATATTTT
CASSLPSGNTIYF
>-|TRBJ1-5|many|TRBV11-2
TGTGCCAGCAGCTTTGAGGGACAGCCCCAGCATTTT
CASSFEGQPQHF
>TRBD1|TRBJ2-7|-|TRBV27
TGTGCCAGCAGCAGTCGTGGGACAGGGGTACTAGCACGTGCCTACGAGCAGTACTTC
CASSSRGTGVLARAYEQYF
>-|TRBJ2-5|few|TRBV5-1
TGCGCCAGCAGTTCTCAGGGTTTGGGAGAGACCCAGTACTTC
CASSSQGLGETQYF
>TRBD2|TRBJ2-5|-|TRBV20-1
TGCAGTGCTAGCAGACGGGAGGAGGGAGAGACCCAGTACTTC
CSASRREEGETQYF
>-|TRBJ1-4|-|TRBV3-1
TGTGCCAGCAGCCTTCATCAGGGGCTGGCAACTAATGAAAAACTGTTTTTT
CASSLHQGLATNEKLFF
>TRBD1|TRBJ1-6|few|TRBV28
TGTGCCAGCAGCTCACCGGGACAGCAATCACCCCTCCACTTT
CASSSPGQQSPLHF
>-|TRBJ1-5|-|TRBV4-2
TGTGCCAGCAGCCAGGGTCCTGGATCAGCCCAGCATTTT
CASSQGPGSAQHF
>-|TRBJ2-3|-|TRBV10-3
TGTGCCATCAGCCTTGGGGGGGATACGCAGTATTTT
CAISLGGDTQYF
>-|TRBJ1-4|-|TRBV27
TGTGCCAGCAGAAAGGGGAGGGAAAAACTGTTTTTT
CASRKGREKLFF
>-|TRBJ1-2|many|TRBV2
TGTGCCAGCGCCGTGAGGCAGGGCTTTTATGGCTACACCTTC
CASAVRQGFYGYTF
>-|TRBJ2-6|-|TRBV6-1
TGTGCCAGCAGTGAAGGGGCATCTGGGGCCAACGTCCTGACTTTC
CASSEGASGANVLTF
>-|TRBJ1-1|many|TRBV7-9
TGTGCCAGCAGCTTTAAGAGACATCTTGAAGCTTTCTTT
CASSFKRHLEAFF
>-|TRBJ1-1|many|TRBV10-3
TGTGCCATCACTCCCCGGGTGGCGGAGAGGAGCACTGAAGCTTTCTTT
CAITPRVAERSTEAFF
>-|TRBJ1-1|many|TRBV28
TGTGCCAGCAGTTTTCCTAATCGGCTAGAAGCTTTCTTT
CASSFPNRLEAFF
>-|TRBJ1-2|few|TRBV2
TGTGCCAGCAGGGACCTGACAGAAGACCCCTATGGCTACACCTTC
CASRDLTEDPYGYTF
>-|TRBJ1-3|-|TRBV2
TGTGCCAGCCGAGAGGCTAGCTCTGGAAACACCATATATTTT
CASREASSGNTIYF
>TRBD1|TRBJ1-2|-|TRBV4-2
TGTGCCAGCAGCCAAGATAGCGGACAGGGAATTGTCTATGGCTACACCTTC
CASSQDSGQGIVYGYTF
>-|TRBJ2-2|-|TRBV5-1
TGCGCCAGCAGCCTGATTGGTTTAAAGGGCAACACCGGGGAGCTGTTTTTT
CASSLIGLKGNTGELFF
>TRBD2|TRBJ2-5|many|TRBV28
TGTGCCAGCAGGCCCGGGACTAGCGGTAGGGCCCAGTACTTC
CASRPGTSGRAQYF
>-|TRBJ1-5|many|TRBV28
TGTGCCAGCAGTCCTTCCAACAGCAATCAGCCCCAGCATTTT
CASSPSNSNQPQHF
>-|TRBJ2-5|-|TRBV20-1
TGCAGTGCCGGAAGACCACACCAAGAGACCCAGTACTTC
CSAGRPHQETQYF